This TCR beta chain was recovered during a study of cytotoxic CD8 clonotypes in ibrutinib-treated CLL. Clones were read by immunoSEQ multiplex PCR, and TCRdb kept only the in-frame ones, dropping some. The sample has fewer than 300,000 clones; approximately 79% are singletons. This receptor was obtained from a human donor with chronic lymphocytic leukemia. The sample in question was PBMCs, obtained at disease progression, from a patient treated with ibrutinib.

CDR3 sequence reads: CASSLNGGRFSGTQYF. CDR3 DNA: TGTGCCAGCAGCTTAAATGGAGGCAGGTTTTCCGGTACGCAGTATTTT. The rearrangement uses TRBV7-3 and TRBJ2-3, with D maybe TRBD2 (5 bases). Germline V gene data show CDR1 as SGHTA and CDR2 as FQGTGA. Trimming removed 1 base at V and 8 bases at J, with 19 bases between. The CDR3 consists of 16 residues.